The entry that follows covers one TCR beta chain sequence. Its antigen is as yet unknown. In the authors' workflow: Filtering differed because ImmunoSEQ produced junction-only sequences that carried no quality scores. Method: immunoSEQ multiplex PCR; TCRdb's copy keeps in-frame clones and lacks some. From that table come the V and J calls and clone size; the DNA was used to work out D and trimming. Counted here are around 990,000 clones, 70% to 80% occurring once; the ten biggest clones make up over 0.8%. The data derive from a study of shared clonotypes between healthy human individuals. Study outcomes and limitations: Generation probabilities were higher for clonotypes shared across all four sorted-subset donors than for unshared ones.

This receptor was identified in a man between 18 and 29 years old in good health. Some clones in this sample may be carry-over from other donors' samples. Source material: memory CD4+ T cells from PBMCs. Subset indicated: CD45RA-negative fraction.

The CDR3 sequence: CASSRTGGQPQHF. CDR3 DNA sequence: TGTGCCAGCAGCCGGACAGGGGGACAGCCCCAGCATTTT. The J gene is TRBJ1-5, the V gene TRBV7-6; TRBD1 aligns across 10 bases. V shed 5 bases and J 7 bases; nucleotides not matched to a gene: 2. The germline gives CDR1 SGHVS, CDR2 FNYEAQ. The CDR3 consists of 13 residues.